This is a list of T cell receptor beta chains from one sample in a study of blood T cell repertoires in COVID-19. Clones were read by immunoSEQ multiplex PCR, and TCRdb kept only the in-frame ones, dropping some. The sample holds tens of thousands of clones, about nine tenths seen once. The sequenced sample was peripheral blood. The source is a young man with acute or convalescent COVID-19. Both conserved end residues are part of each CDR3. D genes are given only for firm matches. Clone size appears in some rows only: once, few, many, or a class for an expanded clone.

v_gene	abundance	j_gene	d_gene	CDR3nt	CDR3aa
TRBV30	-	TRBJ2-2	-	TGTGCCTGCCCATTTGGGGGCTTAGTCGGGGAGCTGTTTTTT	CACPFGGLVGELFF
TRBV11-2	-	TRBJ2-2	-	TGTGCCAGCAACGGACTTAACACCGGGGAGCTGTTTTTT	CASNGLNTGELFF
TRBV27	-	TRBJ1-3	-	TGTGCCAGCAGTACAGGCTCTGGAAACACCATATATTTT	CASSTGSGNTIYF
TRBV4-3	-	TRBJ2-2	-	TGCGCCAGCAGCCAAGGACAGAACACCGGGGAGCTGTTTTTT	CASSQGQNTGELFF
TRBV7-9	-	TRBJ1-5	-	TGTGCCAGCAGCTTGGACGGACTCAATCAGCCCCAGCATTTT	CASSLDGLNQPQHF
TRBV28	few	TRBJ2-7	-	TGTGCCAGCTCCAGCTCCTACGAGCAGTACTTC	CASSSSYEQYF
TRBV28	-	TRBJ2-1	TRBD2	TGTATCCAACCCTCCCCAAGCGGGAGAAGGAATGAGCAGTTCTTC	CIQPSPSGRRNEQFF
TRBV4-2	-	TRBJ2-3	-	TGTGCCAGCAGCCCGCACAGCGGGGATACGCAGTATTTT	CASSPHSGDTQYF
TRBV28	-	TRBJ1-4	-	TGTGCCAGCAGTTTACGTGAAAAACTGTTTTTT	CASSLREKLFF
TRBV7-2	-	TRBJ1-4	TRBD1	TGTGCCAGCAGCCCTTTCGGGACAGTCAATGAAAAACTGTTTTTT	CASSPFGTVNEKLFF
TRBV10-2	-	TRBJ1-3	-	TGCGCCAGCAGTGAGTCGGTGTTCACGAGCTCTGGAAACACCATATATTTT	CASSESVFTSSGNTIYF
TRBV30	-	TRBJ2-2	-	TGTGCCTGGAGCGCGACCGGGGGGGAGCTGTTTTTT	CAWSATGGELFF
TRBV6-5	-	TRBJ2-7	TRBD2	TGTGCCAGCGCTGGGCGGGGGTACGAGCAGTACTTC	CASAGRGYEQYF